This entry lists 19 T cell receptor beta chains sequenced from one sample in a study of blood T cell repertoires in COVID-19. TCRdb's table, derived via immunoSEQ multiplex PCR, lists solely in-frame clones and lacks some. The sample shows approximately 100,000 clones, roughly 89% of them seen only once. The sequenced material came from peripheral blood. The receptors come from a human donor in a cohort sampled during active COVID-19.

V gene TRBV5-6 combines with J gene TRBJ2-2; the match to TRBD2 covers 13 bases. The CDR3 extends over 15 amino acids. The junction had 8 bases not matched to a gene; V was cut back by 4 bases and J by 11 bases. The germline CDR1 and CDR2 sequences are SGHDT and YYEEEE. This chain's CDR3 is CASSGGLAGVVELFF. CDR3 DNA sequence: TGTGCCAGCAGCGGTGGACTAGCGGGAGTTGTTGAGCTGTTTTTT.

This clone was found once. At the DNA level, this CDR3 is encoded by other sequences in the same sample as well. CDR3 loop: CASSETRGGAGYGYTF. CDR3 coding DNA: TGTGCCAGCAGTGAAACCCGAGGGGGGGCGGGGTATGGCTACACCTTC. The rearrangement joins TRBV2 to TRBJ1-2, with D tentatively TRBD1 (6 bases). CDR3 length: 16 residues. Germline V gene lookup returns CDR1 SNHLY and CDR2 FYNNEI. V lost 2 bases and J 5 bases, leaving 18 bases between the germline ends.

In this sample, this clone turned up a few times. The rearrangement links TRBV6-5 to TRBJ1-5, with 7 bases fitting TRBD1. The V and J ends lost 7 bases and 7 bases, in that order; junction bases with no gene match: 13. The CDR3 runs 15 residues. Germline assignment: CDR1 MNHEY and CDR2 SVGAGI. CDR3 residues: CASTSTRGSGQPQHF. For the CDR3, the DNA is TGTGCCAGCACCTCGACCAGGGGGAGCGGACAGCCCCAGCATTTT.

The chain carries TRBV12-5 and TRBJ1-2, with D uncertain. The germline gives CDR1 LGHNT, CDR2 FRNRAP. V was pared by 3 bases and J by 3 bases, with 11 bases between. The length of the CDR3 is 14 residues. In nucleotides, the CDR3 is TGTGCTAGTGGTTTTGACCTAGATTACTATGGCTACACCTTC. Protein product: CASGFDLDYYGYTF.

The chain uses TRBV19 and TRBJ1-1; D is unclear. Germline V gene sequence: CDR1 LNHDA, CDR2 SQIVND (reference sequence). This CDR3 has 18 residues. The ends were cut back, 8 bases at V and 0 bases at J, with 25 bases in the middle. In nucleotides, the CDR3 is TGTGCCAGTCCCTATCTTACCCCCGGACTGGTTATGAACACTGAAGCTTTCTTT. Translation gives CASPYLTPGLVMNTEAFF.

The chain joins TRBV9 to TRBJ2-7, with a possible D match to TRBD2 (5 bases). Trimming took 0 bases from V and 5 from J, leaving 9 bases between them. The CDR3 length is 13 residues. Looked up from germline, CDR1 is SGDLS and CDR2 is YYNGEE. The CDR3 reads CASSVGHGDEQYF. DNA of the CDR3: TGTGCCAGCAGCGTAGGACACGGGGACGAGCAGTACTTC.

The chain joins TRBV19 to TRBJ1-1; 9 nucleotides line up with TRBD1. This CDR3 is 17 amino acids long. With 7 bases clipped from V and 2 bases from J, the junction kept 14 bases outside the gene matches. Germline V gene data show CDR1 as LNHDA and CDR2 as SQIVND (reference sequence). The CDR3 DNA reads as TGTGCCAGTACGCCCCGACAGGGGGGATTGTTCAACACTGAAGCTTTCTTT. This translates into CASTPRQGGLFNTEAFF.

V usage is TRBV18 and J usage is TRBJ2-6; TRBD1 is a possible D gene (6 bases). There are 16 residues in the CDR3. V was trimmed by 3 bases and J by 4 bases, leaving 13 bases between them. Germline CDR1 and CDR2: KGHSH and LQKENI. CDR3 protein: CASSPPGAPGANVLTF. CDR3 DNA sequence: TGTGCCAGCTCACCGCCAGGGGCCCCCGGGGCCAACGTCCTGACTTTC.

This clone was observed a single time. The J gene is TRBJ2-7, the V gene TRBV20-1; 11 positions agree with TRBD2. The trim removed 3 bases at V and 3 bases at J, leaving 1 base unmatched. This CDR3 comprises 13 residues. Germline V gene data show CDR1 as DFQATT and CDR2 as SNEGSKA (reference sequence). In nucleotides, the CDR3 is TGCAGTGCTAGTACTAGCGGGAGCTACGAGCAGTACTTC. As protein: CSASTSGSYEQYF.

This chain connects TRBV3-1 (or the pseudogene TRBV3-2) to TRBJ2-3, with D hard to call. The germline V gene encodes CDR1 LGHDT and CDR2 YNNKEL (reference sequence). V lost 3 bases and J lost 0, with 4 bases in between. The CDR3 length is 13 residues. This chain's CDR3 is CASSQRSTDTQYF. The CDR3 DNA is TGTGCCAGCAGCCAGCGGAGCACAGATACGCAGTATTTT.

V gene TRBV19 combines with J gene TRBJ2-1, with 7 bases matching TRBD1. CDR1 LNHDA and CDR2 SQIVND come from the germline V gene (reference sequence). Losses at the gene ends were 3 bases for V and 2 bases for J; bases not matched to a gene: 7. This CDR3 region has 16 residues. The CDR3 bases are TGTGCCAGTAGTATTCGAACAGGGGCCACCTACAATGAGCAGTTCTTC. This codes for CASSIRTGATYNEQFF.

J is TRBJ1-2 and V is TRBV28, with 7 bases matching TRBD1. Germline V gives CDR1 MDHEN, CDR2 SYDVKM. V was pared by 2 bases and J by 8 bases, with 11 bases of the junction left unmatched. This CDR3 is 15 amino acids long. DNA for the CDR3: TGTGCCAGCAGTTTACTCGGACAGGCCCCTATCGGCTACACCTTC. This gives the protein CASSLLGQAPIGYTF.

The chain is built from TRBV7-9 and TRBJ1-4; D is undetermined. CDR3 length: 15 residues. Germline V gives CDR1 SEHNR, CDR2 FQNEAQ (reference sequence). V dropped 1 base and J dropped 5 bases, with 11 bases sitting between them. CDR3 region: CASSLVLEQNEKLFF. The CDR3 DNA reads as TGTGCCAGCAGCTTAGTGCTGGAGCAGAATGAAAAACTGTTTTTT.

The V call is TRBV28, the J call TRBJ1-2; the match to TRBD1 covers 7 bases. The germline CDR1 and CDR2 sequences are MDHEN and SYDVKM. The CDR3 covers 16 residues. Trimming took 0 bases from V and 7 from J; bases not matched to a gene: 11. CDR3 DNA sequence: TGTGCCAGCAGTTTATGGCAGCAGGAGGGGGCCCGTGGCTACACCTTC. This encodes CASSLWQQEGARGYTF.

This chain links TRBV7-9 with TRBJ2-4; D call uncertain. There are 16 residues in the CDR3. The V gene's germline CDR1 is SEHNR and CDR2 FQNEAQ (reference sequence). The V end lost 1 base, the J end lost 4 bases, and 14 bases lay between the germline ends. CDR3 protein: CASSLGLATDKNIQYF. CDR3 coding DNA: TGTGCCAGCAGCTTAGGACTGGCCACTGATAAAAACATTCAGTACTTC.

Written as DNA, the CDR3 is TGTGCCAGCAGCAGAGCCGGGACTAGCGGATACAATGAGCAGTTCTTC. Translated: CASSRAGTSGYNEQFF. This rearrangement joins TRBV5-4 to TRBJ2-1; TRBD2 matches at 11 bases. Germline-derived CDR1 and CDR2 are SGHNT and YYREEE (reference sequence). Trimming removed 4 bases from V and 4 bases from J; junction bases left unmatched: 7. The CDR3 is 16 amino acids.

The genes are TRBV28 and TRBJ2-7; D might be TRBD1 (6 bases). V lost 6 bases, J lost 6 bases, and 12 bases lay in between. This CDR3 has 12 residues. Germline assignment: CDR1 MDHEN and CDR2 SYDVKM. In nucleotides, the CDR3 is TGTGCCAGCAGCGAGCAGGGGCTCGAGCAGTACTTC. It yields the protein CASSEQGLEQYF.

J is TRBJ2-7 and V is TRBV30; 8 nucleotides line up with TRBD1. J lost 5 bases, V lost 2 bases, and 8 bases had no gene match. The germline CDR1 and CDR2 sequences are GTSNPN and SVGIG (reference sequence). This CDR3 comprises 14 residues. In DNA, the CDR3 is TGTGCCTGGAGTATCCAGGGGGCTATCCACGAGCAGTACTTC. It encodes CAWSIQGAIHEQYF.

This rearrangement joins TRBV6-5 to TRBJ2-5; 9 positions agree with TRBD1. Per germline, CDR1 MNHEY and CDR2 SVGAGI. V shed 4 bases and J 5 bases; nucleotides not matched to a gene: 11. CDR3 length equals 16 residues. CDR3 sequence (DNA): TGTGCCAGCAGTTCGCCGCTACAGGGGGCTTGGGAGACCCAGTACTTC. It specifies CASSSPLQGAWETQYF.